In this sample, the clone carrying this TCR beta chain turned up once. CDR1 is SGHAT, CDR2 FQNNGV, per germline. Trimming left V 5 bases short and J 0 bases short, with 12 bases between. The CDR3 covers 15 residues. This record belongs to a study of blood T cell repertoires in COVID-19. Study as a whole: The study drew acute and convalescent COVID-19 samples from the United States, Italy and Spain. The analysed material was cDNA or gDNA that came from T cells, B-cell-depleted T cells, or PBMCs.

As handled by the study authors: Reference gene primer amplification yielded estimated nucleated cell counts. Profiled with immunoSEQ multiplex PCR; TCRdb holds only in-frame clones, not every one. For V, J and clone size, that table is used; D and trimming come from the DNA. The data hold around 200,000 clones, with 85% to 90% observed a single time. The chain is built from TRBV11-2 and TRBJ2-3, with D hard to call. The receptor comes from a woman aged 18 to 35 who had recovered from COVID-19. Sequenced material: peripheral blood. The CDR3 reads CASSRLETSTDTQYF. CDR3 sequence (DNA): TGTGCCAGCAGCCGACTCGAGACTAGCACAGATACGCAGTATTTT.